A selection of T cell receptor beta chains follows, all from one sample in a study of T cell responses to AZD1222 COVID-19 vaccine. TCRdb's table, derived via immunoSEQ multiplex PCR, lists solely in-frame clones and lacks some. Seen here are about 83,000 clones, around nine tenths observed once, and the top ten hold around 4.5%. Sequenced material: peripheral blood, taken on day 0 of MenACWY control vaccination. These receptors were collected from an adult in good health. The CDR3 runs from the conserved cysteine through the conserved F or W. A D gene is named only where the DNA matches it firmly. Clone size is shown for a subset of rows, as once, few, many or a class of expanded clone.

- | TRBJ2-6 | TRBV5-1 | TRBD1 | TGCGCCAGCAGCTTGGTCGGACAGGGGCAGTACTCTGGGGCCAACGTCCTGACTTTC | CASSLVGQGQYSGANVLTF
once | TRBJ1-1 | TRBV28 | - | TGTGCCAGCAGTTCACATCAGGGACCCTCTGAAGCTTTCTTT | CASSSHQGPSEAFF
once | TRBJ2-1 | TRBV7-2 | - | TGTGCCAGCAGCTGGGGGACCCCCGTCGGGAATGAGCAGTTCTTC | CASSWGTPVGNEQFF
- | TRBJ1-3 | TRBV19 | - | TGTGCCAGTAGTATAGATCTAGATGAAGGGGGGCGACGAGGAAACACCATATATTTT | CASSIDLDEGGRRGNTIYF
- | TRBJ1-1 | TRBV12-3/TRBV12-4 | - | TGTGCCAGCAGTCTACAGGGCTGGGGAACTTTCTTT | CASSLQGWGTFF
- | TRBJ1-5 | TRBV29-1 | - | TGCAGCGTCCAAGTGAGCAATCAGCCCCAGCATTTT | CSVQVSNQPQHF
- | TRBJ1-1 | TRBV4-3 | - | TGCGCCAGCAGCCCCTATACGAACACTGAAGCTTTCTTT | CASSPYTNTEAFF
- | TRBJ1-6 | TRBV6-5 | - | TGTGCCAGCAGTTACGAGAGCTCCTATAATTCACCCCTCCACTTT | CASSYESSYNSPLHF
- | TRBJ2-7 | TRBV28 | - | TGTGCCAGCAGCGCCGGGCCCAGGAGCTCCTACGAGCAGTACTTC | CASSAGPRSSYEQYF
- | TRBJ1-4 | TRBV5-6 | - | TGTGCCAGCAGTCGAAGGGGGGATGAAAAACTGTTTTTT | CASSRRGDEKLFF
- | TRBJ1-2 | TRBV5-1 | TRBD1 | TGCGCCAGCAGCCCGACAGGGGAGGACTATGGCTACACCTTC | CASSPTGEDYGYTF
- | TRBJ2-5 | TRBV7-3 | TRBD2 | TGTGCCAGCAGCTTGGGGACTAGCGGGCAAGAGACCCAGTACTTC | CASSLGTSGQETQYF
- | TRBJ1-5 | TRBV18 | TRBD1 | TGTGCCAGCTCCCAGACAGGGGATGGGCAGCCCCAGCATTTT | CASSQTGDGQPQHF
once | TRBJ1-6 | TRBV10-1 | - | TGCGCCAGCAGTGCTGGGGGTTATTCACCCCTCCACTTT | CASSAGGYSPLHF
- | TRBJ1-2 | TRBV6-5 | TRBD1 | TGTGCCAGCAATTCGGCATGGACAGGGGACGGCTACACCTTC | CASNSAWTGDGYTF
once | TRBJ1-1 | TRBV16 | TRBD1 | TGTGCCAGCAGCCAATTGGGGACAGGGTCGAATGAAGCTTTCTTT | CASSQLGTGSNEAFF
- | TRBJ1-6 | TRBV5-8 | - | TGTGCCAGCAGTAGGGGACTCCTTAATTCACCCCTCCACTTT | CASSRGLLNSPLHF
- | TRBJ2-2 | TRBV11-2 | TRBD2 | TGTGCCAGCAGCCTAAGGACTCCTTTAGCGGGAGGAGGATCCGGGGAGCTGTTTTTT | CASSLRTPLAGGGSGELFF
- | TRBJ1-2 | TRBV5-8 | - | TGTGCCAGCAGCTGGCTTTCCGGTGGCTACACCTTC | CASSWLSGGYTF
- | TRBJ1-5 | TRBV5-6 | - | TGTGCCAGCAGCAAAGAGGGGTGGAATCAGCCCCAGCATTTT | CASSKEGWNQPQHF
- | TRBJ1-4 | TRBV28 | - | TGTGCCAGCAGTCCCCGGGACCGCGTGCTCGAAAAACTGTTTTTT | CASSPRDRVLEKLFF
once | TRBJ1-2 | TRBV9 | - | TGTGCCAGCAGCGCCTTTCTCGGGGGCCCGATGGGCTACACCTTC | CASSAFLGGPMGYTF
- | TRBJ1-2 | TRBV19 | TRBD1 | TGTGCCAGTAGTACGGGACAGGATGGCTACACCTTC | CASSTGQDGYTF
- | TRBJ1-3 | TRBV28 | - | TGTGCCAGCAGTTTCCCTCAGGCAGCGCGATTGGGCACCATATATTTT | CASSFPQAARLGTIYF
once | TRBJ2-7 | TRBV4-3 | - | TGCGCCAGCAGCCAAGAACACGACACCTACGAGCAGTACTTC | CASSQEHDTYEQYF
- | TRBJ1-1 | TRBV5-6 | - | TGTGCCAGCAGCTTGTTTTTGAACACTGAAGCTTTCTTT | CASSLFLNTEAFF
- | TRBJ2-3 | TRBV7-2 | TRBD2 | TGTGCCAGCAGCCCCTACACTAGCGGCGAAGATACGCAGTATTTT | CASSPYTSGEDTQYF
- | TRBJ1-2 | TRBV27 | - | TGTGCCAGCAGTTTATCGGCCCCTGGGGGGGGCTATGGCTACACCTTC | CASSLSAPGGGYGYTF
few | TRBJ2-7 | TRBV15 | - | TGTGCCACCAGCAGAGATTCCCGGACGCGCGAGCAGTACTTC | CATSRDSRTREQYF